Listed here is a single T cell receptor beta chain. The antigen is not known. The V gene's germline CDR1 is MNHEY and CDR2 SVGAGI. The CDR3 is 17 amino acids. V gave up 0 bases and J gave up 5 bases, with 14 bases separating them. This sample stems from a study of T cells in Graves' hyperthyroidism and ophthalmopathy. The study, taken as a whole, reports: Among clonotypes expanded in thyroid above 0.001, most were also found in blood.

Researchers amplified the TCR beta CDR3 regions from RNA transcripts. Primed by the HTBI set, a first-round RT-PCR was run on the TCR CDR3. A single record per CDR3 protein comes from TCRdb applying MiXCR to the multiplex PCR reads. The table shows 500,000 to 600,000 distinct CDR3 sequences, with over 15% occurring only once. On the basis of clinical symptoms, serum thyroxine and TRAb, thyroid ultrasound and orbital computed tomography, diagnoses were made. This sequence joins TRBV6-5 and TRBJ1-6; a possible D gene is TRBD1 (5 bases). The sequenced sample consisted of blood. The clonotype was recovered from a woman aged 18-30 years with Graves' hyperthyroidism. The CDR3 coding sequence is TGTGCCAGCAGTTACTCGAACTCCGGACATCATAATTCACCCCTCCACTTT. Its protein product is CASSYSNSGHHNSPLHF.